What follows are 20 T cell receptor beta chains derived from one specimen sequenced in a study of T cell repertoires in cytomegalovirus infection (dated by TCRdb to between 2018 and 2021). Their target antigens are unknown. Reading the label with the study, this specimen's treatment or condition is: in vitro stimulation with specific CMV peptide epitopes to enrich CMV-specific T cells. Instrument used: Illumina HiSeq 1500. TCRdb reprocessing: public reads trimmed at Q25 with fastp, clones called with MiXCR, in-frame beta chains kept. Identical CDR3 proteins give one entry, which carries the most common genes and DNA. For this sample the table gives approximately 1,000,000 distinct CDR3 sequences, of which around 32% were detected only once. The ten largest account for roughly 13% of the sample. The input for sequencing was cultured CD8+ T cells from PBMCs, taken from culture after CMV antigen stimulation. The receptor source for this set is a human donor in good health (CMV status not recorded). Some clones in this sample may be carry-over from other donors' samples.

This rearrangement joins TRBV7-9 to TRBJ2-1; 11 bases agree with TRBD1. The CDR3 sequence is 15 residues long. The germline V gene encodes CDR1 SEHNR and CDR2 FQNEAQ (reference sequence). Trimming at V came to 5 bases and at J to 8 bases, leaving 8 bases not matched to a gene. CDR3 sequence (DNA): TGTGCCAGCAGCCATGGACAGGGGGCGTTTGATGAGCAGTTCTTC. This encodes CASSHGQGAFDEQFF.

This clonotype appeared many times. This chain connects TRBV12-3 or TRBV12-4 to TRBJ2-7; TRBD2 might be the D (6 bases). Trimming stripped 6 bases from V and 1 base from J, with 13 bases between. The CDR3 has 14 amino acids. The CDR3 region is CASSPRGPSYEQYF. Written as DNA, the CDR3 is TGTGCCAGCAGCCCGCGGGGACCATCCTACGAGCAGTACTTC.

The rearrangement uses TRBV28 and TRBJ1-5; TRBD1 matches at 7 bases. The CDR3 spans 15 residues. V dropped 2 bases and J dropped 6; count of bases not matched to a gene: 7. Germline lookup yields CDR1 MDHEN and CDR2 SYDVKM. The CDR3 bases are TGTGCCAGCAGTTTAAGAAGAGGGGGCCCTCAGCCCCAGCATTTT. Amino acid sequence: CASSLRRGGPQPQHF.

The J gene is TRBJ2-1, the V gene TRBV4-2; D possibly corresponds to TRBD2 (7 bases). V was pared by 1 base and J by 7 bases, with 14 bases between. Per germline, CDR1 LGHNA and CDR2 YNFKEQ. CDR3 length: 15 residues. CDR3 loop: CASSQAGGPTNEQFF. The CDR3, as DNA: TGTGCCAGCAGCCAAGCGGGGGGCCCTACAAATGAGCAGTTCTTC.

The table lists this clonotype with a few counts. A read error may account for a junction end that differs from germline. The chain is built from TRBV5-3 and TRBJ2-1; D tentatively reads TRBD1 or TRBD2 (5 bases each). TRBV5-3 is identified as an open reading frame with a role that is uncertain. This CDR3 contains 17 residues. The CDR3 region has the DNA TGTGCCAGCAGCTTCGGGGAACCGGGACGGATATACAATGAGCAGTTCTTC. This sequence encodes CASSFGEPGRIYNEQFF.

This clonotype appeared a few times. The chain links TRBV29-1 to TRBJ2-1, with TRBD1 as a possible D gene (5 bases). This CDR3 comprises 13 residues. Germline V gene data show CDR1 as SQVTM and CDR2 as ANQGSEA. Trimming left V 7 bases short and J 2 bases short, with 12 bases between. The CDR3 nucleotides read TGCAGCGCCGGGCCGGACACCTACAATGAGCAGTTCTTC. Amino acids: CSAGPDTYNEQFF.

The chain has TRBV6-4 and TRBJ2-6; D may be TRBD1 (6 bases). The CDR3 totals 17 residues. Germline loops: CDR1 MRHNA, CDR2 SNTAGT. Trimming removed 5 bases at V and 0 bases at J, with 14 bases between. The DNA of the CDR3 is TGTGCCAGCAGTTCCGGGACGGACAGCTCTGGGGCCAACGTCCTGACTTTC. It translates to CASSSGTDSSGANVLTF.

As for this clonotype: Given a much more abundant clone one base away, this may be a read error. The rearrangement links TRBV7-9 to TRBJ2-4; 7 positions match TRBD2. Germline CDR1 is SEHNR and CDR2 is FQNEAQ (reference sequence). The V segment lost 5 bases and the J segment 0 bases; nucleotides outside the gene matches: 10. The CDR3 covers 17 residues. The CDR3 region is CASSHIAAGIAKNIQYF. DNA of the CDR3: TGTGCCAGCAGCCATATCGCAGCGGGGATAGCCAAAAACATTCAGTACTTC. Full variable domain (remainder filled in from reference TRBV7-9 and TRBJ2-4): DTGVSQNPRHKITKRGQNVTFRCDPISEHNRLYWYRQTLGQGPEFLTYFQNEAQLEKSRLLSDRFSAERPKGSFSTLEIQRTEQGDSAMYLCASSHIAAGIAKNIQYFGAGTRLSVL.

In its sample, this clonotype was seen a few times. In nucleotides, the CDR3 is TGTGCCAGTACGGCGGTTCCCTACAATGAGCAGTTCTTC. Its translation is CASTAVPYNEQFF. This chain joins TRBV19 and TRBJ2-1; D ambiguous. V gave up 7 bases and J gave up 2 bases, with 9 bases separating them. The length of the CDR3 is 13 residues. The germline V gene has CDR1 LNHDA and CDR2 SQIVND (reference sequence).

This chain links TRBV6-6 with TRBJ2-7; D not certain. Germline V gives CDR1 MNHNY, CDR2 SVGAGI (reference sequence). With 7 bases removed from V and 3 bases from J, the gap between germline ends came to 13 bases. The CDR3 spans 13 residues. The CDR3 bases are TGTGCCAGCACCCTGGCCCCCAGCTACGAGCAGTACGTC. It is translated as CASTLAPSYEQYV.

CDR3 DNA: TGTGCCAGTTTAGAGGGGTCAGGGATCCGGGGAGCTTTCTTT. This gives the protein CASLEGSGIRGAFF. V is TRBV12-3 or TRBV12-4 and J is TRBJ1-1; possible D gene TRBD1, 5 bases. The germline V and J ends were trimmed by 9 bases and 10 bases, with 24 bases remaining between them. CDR3 length: 14 residues.

This clonotype was counted a few times. The chain couples TRBV7-6 to TRBJ2-1; D possibly corresponds to TRBD2 (7 bases). This CDR3 is 16 amino acids long. With 5 bases removed from V and 5 bases from J, the gap between germline ends came to 19 bases. Germline V gene lookup returns CDR1 SGHVS and CDR2 FNYEAQ. The CDR3 sequence is CASSPWGGAEDNEQFF. The CDR3 DNA is TGTGCCAGCAGCCCCTGGGGGGGGGCCGAGGACAATGAGCAGTTCTTC. The whole variable domain, remainder taken from reference TRBV7-6 and TRBJ2-1, is GAGVSQSPRYKVTKRGQDVALRCDPISGHVSLYWYRQALGQGPEFLTYFNYEAQQDKSGLPNDRFSAERPEGSISTLTIQRTEQRDSAMYRCASSPWGGAEDNEQFFGPGTRLTVL.

The chain recombines TRBV6-1 with TRBJ1-5; D unresolved. CDR1 is MNHNS and CDR2 is SASEGT in the germline V gene. V was shortened by 2 bases and J by 7 bases, with 12 bases between the two germline ends. This CDR3 has 14 residues. CDR3 residues: CASSELKGGQPQHF. The CDR3 DNA sequence: TGTGCCAGCAGTGAACTTAAGGGTGGCCAGCCCCAGCATTTT.

This clonotype was seen at least ten times. The CDR3 DNA reads as TGCAGTGCTAGAGACCTCCGACTAGCGGGGGGCCTGAACACCGGGGAGCTGTTTTTT. This gives the protein CSARDLRLAGGLNTGELFF. The chain recombines TRBV20-1 with TRBJ2-2; 13 nucleotides line up with TRBD2. V gave up 0 bases and J gave up 1 base; unmatched junction bases: 8. CDR1 is DFQATT, CDR2 SNEGSKA, per germline (reference sequence). This CDR3 contains 19 residues.

This clonotype was found many times. The chain employs TRBV7-2 and TRBJ1-6; no clear D gene. V was clipped by 6 bases and J by 4 bases, with 13 bases between them. The CDR3 has 15 amino acids. Germline V gene sequence: CDR1 SGHTA, CDR2 FQGNSA. CDR3: CASRGDGPYNSPLHF. In DNA form, the CDR3 reads TGTGCCAGCAGAGGAGACGGGCCGTATAATTCACCCCTCCACTTT.

The table lists this clonotype with a few counts. The chain uses TRBV6-2 or TRBV6-3 and TRBJ2-1; 9 nucleotides agree with TRBD1. Trimming cost V 5 bases and J 9 bases; bases outside gene matches: 2. This CDR3 spans 12 amino acids. The germline gives CDR1 MNHEY, CDR2 SVGEGT. CDR3 residues: CASSGTGSEQFF. The DNA of the CDR3 is TGTGCCAGCAGTGGGACAGGGAGTGAGCAGTTCTTC.

J is TRBJ2-1 and V is TRBV27; 9 bases map to TRBD2. V lost 6 bases, J lost 4 bases, and 7 bases stayed unmatched. Germline CDR1 reads MNHEY; CDR2 reads SMNVEV (reference sequence). This CDR3 region has 15 residues. The CDR3 DNA reads TGTGCCAGCAGAGTTGCGGGGGGGATTTACAATGAGCAGTTCTTC. Translation: CASRVAGGIYNEQFF.

Regarding this clonotype: A read error may explain this, as a much larger clone is one base away. Without the conserved terminal phenylalanine or tryptophan, this CDR3 likely stems from a read error. The rearrangement joins TRBV7-6 to TRBJ2-2; no firm D call. V was trimmed by 7 bases and J by 0 bases, leaving 12 bases between them. The CDR3 covers 15 residues. CDR1 SGHVS and CDR2 FNYEAQ come from the germline V gene. The CDR3 sequence: CASIPSAANTGELFL. The CDR3 DNA is TGTGCCAGCATCCCCTCGGCAGCGAACACCGGGGAGCTGTTTTTA.

The V gene is TRBV7-3, the J gene TRBJ2-1; D is ambiguous. CDR1 is SGHTA, CDR2 FQGTGA, per germline. With 4 bases removed from V and 4 bases from J, the gap between germline ends came to 17 bases. This CDR3 spans 16 amino acids. The CDR3 loop reads CASSSSDGLFYNEQFF. CDR3 bases: TGTGCCAGCAGCTCCTCGGACGGATTATTTTACAATGAGCAGTTCTTC.

This sequence joins TRBV4-1 and TRBJ1-2, with unresolved D. Deletions cut 4 bases from V and 5 bases from J, with 17 bases between. Germline V gives CDR1 MGHRA, CDR2 YSYEKL. The CDR3 has 15 residues. The CDR3 loop is CASSPPQELLYGYTF. CDR3 DNA sequence: TGCGCCAGCAGCCCCCCCCAGGAGCTTCTGTATGGCTACACCTTC.